These 15 T cell receptor beta chains came from one sample sequenced in a study of blood T cell repertoires in COVID-19. Some clones are missing from TCRdb's copy, which holds only in-frame ones; the method was immunoSEQ multiplex PCR. The sample records approximately 200,000 clones, 86% being singletons. Sequences were obtained from PBMCs or T cells enriched from blood (not recorded which). These receptors were obtained from a woman aged 30 to 39 who had been exposed to COVID-19.

In its sample, this clone was seen once. The CDR3 protein is CASSQGGGGDTQYF. The CDR3 DNA reads as TGTGCCAGCAGCCAAGGGGGCGGGGGAGATACGCAGTATTTT. The V and J genes are TRBV14 and TRBJ2-3; TRBD2 matches at 7 bases. The germline V gene encodes CDR1 SGHDN and CDR2 FVKESK. V dropped 1 base and J dropped 5; count of bases not matched to a gene: 3. This CDR3 is 14 amino acids long.

This rearrangement joins TRBV5-8 to TRBJ2-1; 7 bases align to TRBD1. The ends lost 8 bases at V and 0 bases at J; junction bases unmatched: 8. The CDR3 totals 15 residues. The germline gives CDR1 SGHTS, CDR2 YDEGEE. In DNA form, the CDR3 reads TGTGCCAGTGAGACAGGGTACAACTCCTACAATGAGCAGTTCTTC. It translates to CASETGYNSYNEQFF.

The chain couples TRBV5-1 to TRBJ2-1; D may be TRBD1 (5 bases). V lost 0 bases and J 4 bases, leaving 11 bases between the germline ends. Germline-derived CDR1 and CDR2 are SGHRS and YFSETQ. The CDR3 has 15 residues. The CDR3, as DNA: TGCGCCAGCAGCTTGGCACAGGCTGGTTACAATGAGCAGTTCTTC. It specifies CASSLAQAGYNEQFF. The complete variable domain, with remaining parts taken from reference TRBV5-1 and TRBJ2-1, reads KAGVTQTPRYLIKTRGQQVTLSCSPISGHRSVSWYQQTPGQGLQFLFEYFSETQRNKGNFPGRFSGRQFSNSRSEMNVSTLELGDSALYLCASSLAQAGYNEQFFGPGTRLTVL.

The chain links TRBV9 to TRBJ2-3; 8 bases agree with TRBD2. Trimming cost V 4 bases and J 2 bases; bases outside gene matches: 9. This CDR3 contains 16 residues. Germline V gene lookup returns CDR1 SGDLS and CDR2 YYNGEE. CDR3 residues: CASSPRLGLDTDTQYF. In DNA, the CDR3 is TGTGCCAGCAGCCCCAGGTTGGGACTAGACACAGATACGCAGTATTTT.

CDR3 sequence reads: CASSVNRDYYEQYF. Here the CDR3 DNA reads TGCGCCAGCAGCGTAAACCGGGACTACTACGAGCAGTACTTC. The chain recombines TRBV5-1 with TRBJ2-7; 7 bases are shared with TRBD2. V shed 4 bases, J shed 3 bases, and the junction held 7 bases outside the gene matches. CDR1 is SGHRS and CDR2 is YFSETQ in the germline V gene. The CDR3 has 14 residues.

Only one count was recorded for this clone. The chain has TRBV21-1 and TRBJ2-7; no check of the table's D call, TRBD1, against the DNA was made. TRBV21-1 is a listed pseudogene. This CDR3 spans 13 amino acids. This chain's CDR3 is CASSEAPTGIQYF. Written as DNA, the CDR3 is TGTGCCAGCAGCGAAGCCCCGACAGGAATACAGTACTTC.

This rearrangement joins TRBV5-1 to TRBJ2-4; D is unclear. In germline, CDR1 is SGHRS, CDR2 YFSETQ. CDR3 length: 13 amino acids. V was cut by 3 bases and J by 5 bases, with 9 bases left in between. The CDR3 is CASSSGSENIQYF. CDR3 nucleotide sequence: TGCGCCAGCAGCTCCGGGTCGGAAAACATTCAGTACTTC.

The chain carries TRBV5-1 and TRBJ2-7; 10 nucleotides match TRBD1. V shed 3 bases and J 5 bases; nucleotides not matched to a gene: 2. This CDR3 has 13 amino acids. Germline lookup yields CDR1 SGHRS and CDR2 YFSETQ. CDR3 DNA sequence: TGCGCCAGCAGCTCCGGGACAGGGGACGAGCAGTACTTC. It is translated as CASSSGTGDEQYF.

This rearrangement joins TRBV6-1 to TRBJ2-2; the match to TRBD2 covers 8 bases. V shed 0 bases and J 0 bases; nucleotides not matched to a gene: 9. Looked up from germline, CDR1 is MNHNS and CDR2 is SASEGT. The CDR3 loop spans 19 amino acids. The CDR3: CASSEALEAGAANTGELFF. Here the CDR3 DNA reads TGTGCCAGCAGTGAAGCGCTCGAAGCGGGGGCCGCGAACACCGGGGAGCTGTTTTTT.

The V and J genes are TRBV19 and TRBJ1-5, with D tentatively TRBD1 (6 bases). This CDR3 is 15 amino acids long. Deletions cut 7 bases from V and 0 bases from J, with 13 bases between. Germline CDR1 and CDR2: LNHDA and SQIVND (reference sequence). The CDR3 protein is CASTDRGISNQPQHF. The CDR3 coding sequence is TGTGCCAGTACCGATAGGGGGATTAGCAATCAGCCCCAGCATTTT. Based on the CDR3 plus reference TRBV19 and TRBJ1-5, the full variable domain is DGGITQSPKYLFRKEGQNVTLSCEQNLNHDAMYWYRQDPGQGLRLIYYSQIVNDFQKGDIAEGYSVSREKKESFPLTVTSAQKNPTAFYLCASTDRGISNQPQHFGDGTRLSIL.

V and J are TRBV4-2 and TRBJ1-1; a weak D match, TRBD1 (5 bases). The germline V gene has CDR1 LGHNA and CDR2 YNFKEQ. Trimming removed 7 bases at V and 1 base at J, with 16 bases between. The CDR3 runs 15 residues. CDR3 sequence: CASTPHWDSNTEAFF. In nucleotides, the CDR3 is TGTGCCAGCACCCCCCACTGGGACTCGAACACTGAAGCTTTCTTT.

J is TRBJ2-3 and V is TRBV18; a possible D gene is TRBD1 (6 bases). Looked up from germline, CDR1 is KGHSH and CDR2 is LQKENI. V shed 5 bases and J shed 4 bases, with 13 bases lying between them. The length of the CDR3 is 14 residues. The CDR3 sequence is CASSLEGESDTQYF. CDR3 nucleotides: TGTGCCAGCTCATTAGAGGGGGAATCAGATACGCAGTATTTT.

The sample holds a few counts of this clone. The chain combines TRBV2 with TRBJ1-4; D remains unclear. Trimming left V 0 bases short and J 5 bases short, with 13 bases between. The CDR3 is 16 residues long. Germline V gives CDR1 SNHLY, CDR2 FYNNEI. The CDR3 DNA reads TGTGCCAGCAGTGAAGCATATGCCGGGTTCAATGAAAAACTGTTTTTT. It encodes CASSEAYAGFNEKLFF.

In this sample, this clone turned up a few times. The chain uses TRBV4-2 and TRBJ1-2, with D possibly matching TRBD1 (6 bases). The length of the CDR3 is 14 residues. CDR1 and CDR2 from the germline V gene are LGHNA and YNFKEQ. Trimming removed 4 bases at V and 4 bases at J, with 13 bases between. The CDR3: CASSPGQKTYGYTF. Written as DNA, the CDR3 is TGTGCCAGCAGCCCTGGACAGAAAACCTATGGCTACACCTTC.

The chain carries TRBV2 and TRBJ2-4; TRBD1 might be the D (5 bases). Germline V gene sequence: CDR1 SNHLY, CDR2 FYNNEI. Deletions cut 4 bases from V and 0 bases from J, with 10 bases between. The CDR3 consists of 15 residues. CDR3 sequence (DNA): TGTGCCAGCAGTGGGCAGGGTGGAGCCAAAAACATTCAGTACTTC. This sequence encodes CASSGQGGAKNIQYF.